This T cell receptor (beta chain) was profiled in a study of blood T cell repertoires in COVID-19. Turning to the study itself: Some COVID-19 samples were acute and others convalescent; all came from the United States, Italy and Spain. From T cells, B-cell-depleted T cells, or PBMCs came the material, which was cDNA or gDNA.

The authors' processing: Reference gene primer amplification gave estimated nucleated cell counts. Measured with immunoSEQ multiplex PCR; TCRdb has only the in-frame clones, and not every one. For V, J and clone size, that table is used; D and trimming come from the DNA. The top ten clones hold 7% to 8.5% of a sample with roughly 48,000 clones, about four fifths of them seen once. V lost 2 bases, J lost 0 bases, and 3 bases stayed unmatched. Germline V CDR1 and CDR2: SGHVS, FQNEAQ. The CDR3 is 15 amino acids. The chain links TRBV7-8 to TRBJ2-5, with 7 bases aligning to TRBD1. Sequencing used peripheral blood. This clonotype was sampled from a middle-aged man with acute or convalescent COVID-19. CDR3 sequence (DNA): TGTGCCAGCAGCTTAAATACAGGGGACCAAGAGACCCAGTACTTC. Translated, it gives CASSLNTGDQETQYF.